The clone carrying this TCR beta chain was picked up many times. This entry comes from a study of T cells in Graves' hyperthyroidism and ophthalmopathy. The investigators amplified TCR beta CDR3 regions from RNA transcripts. First-round RT-PCR of the TCR CDR3 relied on the HTBI primer set. Each CDR3 protein gets one entry after TCRdb re-called the multiplex PCR reads with MiXCR. The repertoire holds around 300,000 distinct CDR3 sequences, with roughly 22% as singletons. The study left out patients who had uncontrolled infection, other autoimmune disease, pregnancy or lactation. Diagnosis relied on clinical symptoms, serum thyroxine and TRAb, thyroid ultrasound and orbital computed tomography. This CDR3 spans 15 amino acids. The germline V gene encodes CDR1 LNHDA and CDR2 SQIVND (reference sequence). The V segment lost 1 base and the J segment 3 bases; nucleotides outside the gene matches: 3.

Sequencing input: blood. This receptor was taken from a man aged 25 to 40 with Graves' ophthalmopathy. The gene calls are TRBV19 and TRBJ2-1, with 7 bases identical to TRBD2. CDR3 protein: CASSIGSGYYNEQFF. The DNA for the CDR3 is TGTGCCAGTAGTATAGGTAGCGGGTACTACAATGAGCAGTTCTTC.